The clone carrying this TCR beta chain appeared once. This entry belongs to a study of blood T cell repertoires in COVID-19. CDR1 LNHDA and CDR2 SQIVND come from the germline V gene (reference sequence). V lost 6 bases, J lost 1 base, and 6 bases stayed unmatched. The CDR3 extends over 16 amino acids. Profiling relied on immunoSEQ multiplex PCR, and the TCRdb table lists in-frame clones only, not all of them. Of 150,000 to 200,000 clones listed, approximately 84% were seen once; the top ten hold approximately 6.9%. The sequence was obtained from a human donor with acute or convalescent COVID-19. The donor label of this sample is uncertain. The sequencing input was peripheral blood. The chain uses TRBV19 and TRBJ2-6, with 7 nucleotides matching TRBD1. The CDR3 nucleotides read TGTGCCAGTAGGTACGAGGGGGCTTCTGGGGCCAACGTCCTGACTTTC. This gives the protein CASRYEGASGANVLTF.